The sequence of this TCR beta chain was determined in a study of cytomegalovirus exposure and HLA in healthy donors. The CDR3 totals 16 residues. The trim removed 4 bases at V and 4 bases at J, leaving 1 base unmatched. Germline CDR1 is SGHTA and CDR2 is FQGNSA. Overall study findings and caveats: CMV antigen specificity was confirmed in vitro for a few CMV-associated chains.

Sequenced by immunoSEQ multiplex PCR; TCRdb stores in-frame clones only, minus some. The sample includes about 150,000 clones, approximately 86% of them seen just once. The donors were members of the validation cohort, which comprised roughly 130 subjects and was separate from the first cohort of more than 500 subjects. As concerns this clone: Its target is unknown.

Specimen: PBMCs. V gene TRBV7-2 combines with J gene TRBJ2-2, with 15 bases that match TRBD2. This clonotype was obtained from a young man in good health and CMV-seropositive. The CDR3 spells CASSSGLAGGTGELFF. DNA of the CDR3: TGTGCCAGCAGCTCGGGACTAGCGGGAGGCACCGGGGAGCTGTTTTTT.